This is a list of T cell receptor beta chains from one sample in a study of blood T cell repertoires in COVID-19. The protocol was immunoSEQ multiplex PCR, while the TCRdb copy is restricted to in-frame clones and leaves out a portion. The sample has around 60,000 clones, roughly 71% seen once. Sequenced input: peripheral blood. These receptors were obtained from a woman aged 80 or older with acute or convalescent COVID-19. CDR3s include the opening cysteine and the closing phenylalanine or tryptophan. Each record gives: V gene, J gene, clone size, D gene, CDR3 protein, CDR3 DNA. The D gene is left open where the match is weak. Clone size is stated in some rows and not others, as once, few, many or a class when expanded.

TRBV10-3	TRBJ1-1	once	.	CAITMGGQSEAFF	TGTGCCATCACTATGGGGGGGCAGAGTGAAGCTTTCTTT
TRBV28	TRBJ1-4	.	TRBD1	CASSGQGLREKLFF	TGTGCCAGCAGTGGACAGGGTCTAAGGGAAAAACTGTTTTTT
TRBV5-1	TRBJ2-7	once	.	CASSSQTGYEQYF	TGCGCCAGCAGCAGTCAAACAGGGTACGAGCAGTACTTC
TRBV7-8	TRBJ2-1	.	TRBD2	CASSLAPGLAGTNEQFF	TGTGCCAGCAGCTTAGCGCCGGGACTAGCGGGTACAAATGAGCAGTTCTTC
TRBV7-6	TRBJ2-5	.	TRBD1	CASSLPSGGRETQYF	TGTGCCAGCAGCCTACCATCAGGGGGCCGCGAGACCCAGTACTTC
TRBV19	TRBJ2-3	once	.	CASTFGGSTDTQYF	TGTGCCAGTACTTTTGGGGGGTCTACAGATACGCAGTATTTT
TRBV11-3	TRBJ2-2	.	TRBD2	CASSSGLAGVDTGELFF	TGTGCCAGCAGCTCCGGACTAGCGGGAGTTGACACCGGGGAGCTGTTTTTT
TRBV28	TRBJ2-7	.	TRBD2	CASSLGSGRGEQYF	TGTGCCAGCAGTTTAGGTAGCGGGAGAGGCGAGCAGTACTTC
TRBV28	TRBJ1-2	many	.	CASRTSQVGYTF	TGTGCCAGCAGAACAAGCCAGGTCGGCTACACCTTC
TRBV5-1	TRBJ1-4	few	TRBD1	CASSMTTGGTNEKLFF	TGCGCCAGCAGCATGACCACAGGGGGTACTAATGAAAAACTGTTTTTT
TRBV6-2/TRBV6-3	TRBJ1-4	.	.	CASSFAPSGATNEKLFF	TGTGCCAGCAGTTTCGCTCCGTCGGGAGCAACTAATGAAAAACTGTTTTTT
TRBV6-6	TRBJ2-7	few	TRBD2	CASSPMAGVYEQYF	TGTGCCAGCAGTCCGATGGCGGGAGTGTACGAGCAGTACTTC
TRBV7-2	TRBJ2-2	.	TRBD1	CASRAYGTANTGELFF	TGTGCCAGCAGAGCCTATGGGACAGCGAACACCGGGGAGCTGTTTTTT
TRBV7-2	TRBJ2-5	.	.	CASSRTPGQETQYF	TGTGCCAGCAGCCGGACGCCGGGGCAAGAGACCCAGTACTTC
TRBV10-2	TRBJ1-4	.	.	CASSEPPAQRRNEKLFF	TGCGCCAGCAGTGAGCCTCCAGCCCAGAGGCGTAATGAAAAACTGTTTTTT
TRBV2	TRBJ2-7	.	TRBD2	CASIRGTSEGYEQYF	TGTGCCAGCATCCGAGGGACTAGCGAGGGCTACGAGCAGTACTTC
TRBV18	TRBJ1-2	.	TRBD1	CASSPLEAGGSYGYTF	TGTGCCAGCTCACCACTGGAGGCAGGGGGCTCATATGGCTACACCTTC
TRBV7-6	TRBJ2-3	many	.	CASSDPRDSPVVADTQYF	TGTGCCAGCAGCGACCCCCGGGACTCCCCGGTAGTAGCAGATACGCAGTATTTT
TRBV5-1	TRBJ1-2	.	TRBD1	CASSLGRTGGNYGYTF	TGCGCCAGCAGCTTGGGGCGGACAGGGGGGAACTATGGCTACACCTTC
TRBV10-3	TRBJ1-2	once	.	CAISGPRMDRQIPVHYGYTF	TGTGCCATCAGTGGACCCCGGATGGATAGACAGATCCCAGTACACTATGGCTACACCTTC
TRBV9	TRBJ1-6	few	.	CASSEKMRDSPLHF	TGTGCCAGCAGCGAGAAGATGAGGGATTCACCCCTCCACTTT
TRBV12-3/TRBV12-4	TRBJ1-1	.	.	CASSFGGGTEAFF	TGTGCCAGCAGTTTCGGGGGAGGTACTGAAGCTTTCTTT
TRBV29-1	TRBJ1-5	.	TRBD1	CSAGGSNQPQHF	TGCAGCGCAGGGGGCAGCAATCAGCCCCAGCATTTT
TRBV6-5	TRBJ2-7	.	.	CASNLGPSSYEQYF	TGTGCCAGCAACTTGGGCCCAAGCTCCTACGAGCAGTACTTC
TRBV7-8	TRBJ2-1	.	.	CASSFLTVSFYEQFF	TGTGCCAGCAGCTTTCTAACTGTAAGCTTCTATGAGCAGTTCTTC
TRBV11-3	TRBJ2-3	.	TRBD1	CASSRRQGTASTDTQYF	TGTGCCAGCAGCCGCAGACAGGGTACGGCGAGCACAGATACGCAGTATTTT
TRBV6-6	TRBJ1-1	.	TRBD1	CASSYSRTGDTEAFF	TGTGCCAGCAGTTACTCGCGGACAGGGGACACTGAAGCTTTCTTT
TRBV15	TRBJ2-1	.	.	CATSRGGGSYNEQFF	TGTGCCACCAGCAGAGGGGGCGGTTCCTACAATGAGCAGTTCTTC
TRBV5-4	TRBJ2-7	.	.	CASSLVSSGAYEQYF	TGTGCCAGCAGCTTGGTGAGTAGCGGAGCCTACGAGCAGTACTTC
TRBV7-3	TRBJ1-2	.	TRBD1	CASSSQGQGLYGYTF	TGTGCCAGCAGCTCGCAGGGACAGGGACTCTATGGCTACACCTTC
TRBV29-1	TRBJ2-5	.	TRBD1	CSVDRGRQETQYF	TGCAGCGTTGACAGGGGGCGCCAAGAGACCCAGTACTTC
TRBV19	TRBJ1-4	few	TRBD1	CASSSGDSDEKLFF	TGTGCCAGTAGTTCAGGGGACAGCGATGAAAAACTGTTTTTT
TRBV5-1	TRBJ1-2	.	.	CASKPTAVSGYTF	TGCGCCAGCAAACCCACGGCGGTGAGTGGCTACACCTTC
TRBV7-8	TRBJ2-7	many	TRBD2	CASSRNLTGLAGWGSYEQYF	TGTGCCAGCAGTCGAAACCTCACGGGACTAGCGGGGTGGGGCTCCTACGAGCAGTACTTC
TRBV5-6	TRBJ2-2	.	.	CASSHRGELFF	TGTGCCAGCAGCCATAGGGGCGAGCTGTTTTTT
TRBV5-4	TRBJ2-7	.	.	CASSSSGTLRLEQYF	TGTGCCAGCAGCTCGTCCGGGACACTCCGGCTCGAGCAGTACTTC
TRBV18	TRBJ2-1	.	.	CASSPRAGNEQFF	TGTGCCAGCTCACCCCGGGCGGGAAATGAGCAGTTCTTC
TRBV18	TRBJ2-7	.	TRBD2	CASSREVAGQYEQYF	TGTGCCAGCTCCCGGGAAGTAGCGGGGCAATACGAGCAGTACTTC
TRBV28	TRBJ2-7	.	TRBD2	CASSSLRGRAYEQYF	TGTGCCAGCAGTTCCCTCCGCGGGAGGGCCTACGAGCAGTACTTC
TRBV27	TRBJ2-5	.	.	CASSFRAGGPQYF	TGTGCCAGCAGTTTTAGGGCGGGCGGCCCCCAGTACTTC
TRBV7-2	TRBJ2-1	.	TRBD2	CASSLQLAAYNEQFF	TGTGCCAGCAGCTTGCAACTAGCGGCTTACAATGAGCAGTTCTTC
TRBV18	TRBJ1-1	many	.	CASSPPMNTEAFF	TGTGCCAGCTCACCACCCATGAACACTGAAGCTTTCTTT
TRBV19	TRBJ2-3	.	TRBD2	CASSIASGGASTDTQYF	TGTGCCAGTAGTATCGCTAGCGGGGGTGCCAGCACAGATACGCAGTATTTT